This T cell receptor beta chain was captured in a study of cytomegalovirus exposure and HLA in healthy donors. General study points: Most sequenced TCRs were rare (though some public TCRs occurred in many donors). A list of 150 to 200 TCR beta chains associated with cytomegalovirus was given.

This clone was counted once. Its target is not known. Generated by immunoSEQ multiplex PCR, the TCRdb table keeps only in-frame clones and is missing some. The sample lists a few hundred thousand clones, about 90% occurring once. The sequencing sample was made of PBMCs. The clonotype originates from a woman in her twenties or thirties in good health and CMV-seronegative.

For the CDR3, the DNA is TGCGCCAGCAGCCCAAGGGACTCAACGGGCAATGAGCAGTTCTTC. Protein product: CASSPRDSTGNEQFF. The rearrangement links TRBV4-1 to TRBJ2-1; weak D call: TRBD2 (6 bases). This CDR3 contains 15 residues. V lost 4 bases, J lost 6 bases, and 16 bases lay in between. Germline CDR1 and CDR2: MGHRA and YSYEKL.